The clone carrying this T cell receptor (beta chain) is labeled medium-sized. The target antigen is unknown. TRBV12-4/TRBJ1-2 clonotypes were amplified with adaptor-ligated barcode primers. TCRdb independently ran MiXCR on the multiplex PCR reads; one entry per CDR3 protein. Among 1,300 or so distinct CDR3 sequences, 20% to 25% were seen once, and the ten largest hold roughly 18%. CD25-based Treg depletion was applied to purified naive CD4+ T cells. Findings and limits, study-wide: Under 2.1% of tumor Treg sequences matched blood Tregs or memory cells. Tumor Tregs overlapped most with tumor, then blood, naive CD4+ cells. The TCR gene usage of tumor memory CD4+ T cells clustered together with blood and lymph node memory CD4+ cells and with lymph node naive CD4+ cells.

There are 15 residues in the CDR3. The V gene lost 8 bases and the J gene lost 6 bases, with 22 bases spanning the gap. The specimen sequenced was naive CD4+ T cells sorted from blood. The subset here: naive CD4+ T cells, CD4+CD45RA+CD25-. The receptor's source is a female donor with breast cancer. The chain recombines TRBV12-3 or TRBV12-4 with TRBJ1-2; the D gene is possibly TRBD1 (6 bases). CDR3 DNA sequence: TGTGCCAGCGGACTAACCCGCACAGGGATCGATGGCTACACCTTC. Translation: CASGLTRTGIDGYTF.